This T cell receptor beta chain was obtained from a study of T cell responses to AZD1222 COVID-19 vaccine. The CDR3 consists of 13 residues. The V gene lost 6 bases and the J gene lost 9 bases, with 15 bases spanning the gap. Points from the study as a whole: Spike-specific TCR breadth and depth rose after two AZD1222 doses. Per reports, nearly half of all spike-specific TCRs target regions that are unmutated in variants. Spike as a whole was targeted by vaccine-associated CD4 TCRs, dominant at 160-218 and 743-854. Most donors were white British and more were female, and clonal diversity was possibly underestimated.

With regard to this clone: Its antigen remains unidentified.

Profiling relied on immunoSEQ multiplex PCR, and the TCRdb table lists in-frame clones only, not all of them. The data contain some 150,000 clones, more than 70% of them singletons. The input for sequencing was peripheral blood, taken 28 days after the second AZD1222 dose. The chain couples TRBV12-3 or TRBV12-4 to TRBJ1-3; D ambiguous. This clonotype was sampled from an adult who received the AZD1222 COVID-19 vaccine. The CDR3 nucleotides read TGTGCCAGCAGACAACCAAACCCGGGCACCATATATTTT. Its protein is CASRQPNPGTIYF.